The 2 T cell receptor beta chains below were found in one sample sequenced in a study of T cell clusters in autoimmune cytopenias (dated by TCRdb to the late 2010s). Sequenced on an Illumina MiSeq. Multiplex PCR with a touch-down protocol amplified TRB rearrangements, with the TRB-A and TRB-B primer pools combined in a single tube. Based on TCRdb reprocessing of the reads, there is one entry per CDR3 protein sequence, and DNA is missing. This sample's table lists a few thousand distinct CDR3 sequences. The ten largest account for roughly 14% of the sample. For each sample, TRB amplification used about 0.25 ug of peripheral blood genomic DNA, equal to about 37,000 genome equivalents. Sequenced material: peripheral blood. Receptors originate from a human donor with an autoimmune cytopenia or autoimmune hepatitis (not recorded which).

This chain uses TRBV28 with TRBJ2-3; the TCRdb D gene call, TRBD2, has no DNA to confirm it. This CDR3 is built from 13 residues. Germline V CDR1 and CDR2: MDHEN, SYDVKM. The CDR3 sequence is CALGMAGTDTQYF.

The rearrangement uses TRBV27 and TRBJ2-1; the TCRdb call, TRBD2, lacks DNA for checking. CDR1 is MNHEY and CDR2 is SMNVEV in the germline V gene (reference sequence). This CDR3 contains 19 residues. The CDR3 loop reads CASSFGLAGGPSSYNEQFF.